This T cell receptor beta chain was sequenced in a study of Tregs in tolerant kidney transplant recipients (dated by TCRdb to about 2019). Concerning the study at large: The study applied TCRbeta sequencing to find donor-specific regulatory T cells before combined kidney and bone marrow transplantation and then followed those same cells after transplant. The full study reports these points: For some patients, the PCR primers changed as time went on, which meant samples from those patients could not be compared with one another at the nucleotide level. Expanding Tregs with activated donor B cells appeared to identify the most biologically relevant and donor-specific TCRbeta repertoire. Biological reproducibility was not directly assessed, although technical replication error appeared to be minimal. Because the study included only a small number of patients, the results must be confirmed in larger populations and under other immunosuppression protocols. Donor-specific Treg expansion exceeded global Treg expansion in tolerant patients, suggesting antigen-driven rather than nonspecific expansion.

The CDR3 goes from the cysteine to the phenylalanine over 15 residues. Only the CDR3 part of the read is kept: 45 bases, read in frame from the first base. The germline V gene sets CDR1 to MGHRA and CDR2 to YSYEKL. Compared with germline, V lacks 5 bases and J lacks 4 bases; bases without a gene match: 10. Points on this clone: The target of this receptor is not known. There are no base qualities to consult, and no much larger clone falls within one base.

For TCRbeta CDR3 sequencing, genomic DNA from the sorted cells was extracted using the QIAGEN DNeasy Blood and Tissue Kit. High-throughput TCRbeta CDR3 sequencing, which included PCR amplification with bias correction and internal controls, was done commercially through immunoSEQ. The original methods were these. Unique productive TCRbeta sequences were defined by CDR3 nucleotide sequence where primers matched, otherwise by CDR3 amino acid sequence with Vbeta and Jbeta genes. As a correction for sorting error, sequences shared between sorted populations at a frequency ratio of 2:1 or less were discarded, and the remaining shared sequences were assigned to the higher population. A sequence was defined as donor-reactive if the sequence was expanded at least 5-fold in CFSE-low cells compared with unstimulated cells and had a frequency of at least 0.01% in CFSE-low cells. Jensen-Shannon divergence calculated on the top 100 TCRbeta sequences ranked by frequency was used to measure repertoire divergence. For any sample with multiple sequencing runs, sorting error was corrected in each run separately before the runs were pooled. Entries here come from immuneACCESS through TCRdb and include only in-frame sequences with V and J called. Some clones fail to appear in such tables; in the studies checked, an unresolved V gene covers under half of the shortfall, and the cause of the remainder is unknown. V and J calls and clone size are given by that table; D and trimming were obtained from the DNA. The sample yields roughly 52,000 clones; about nine tenths were counted once. The ten largest clones take up nearly 15% of the sample.

The transplants used related donors with nonmyeloablative bone marrow transplantation, and mixed chimerism in the human trials was transient. Unstimulated Tregs (CD4+CD25+CD127-), CD4+ non-Tregs (CD4+CD25-), CD4 and CD8 cells were FACS-sorted from thawed PBMCs. The patients were 4 recipients of combined kidney and bone marrow transplants from the ITN036ST trial, and samples were available only for these trial subjects. Healthy control blood was processed to PBMCs by Ficoll density gradient and cryopreserved, and patient PBMCs were collected before and after transplant. The origin of this receptor is a human patient who received a combined kidney and bone marrow transplant. After a transplant, certain T cells may trace back to the graft donor. Sequencing was performed on CD8+ T cells from blood (PBMCs), taken 24 months after the transplant. Rearrangement joined TRBV4-1 to TRBJ1-2; 7 nucleotides in the junction match TRBD1. The sequenced DNA is TGCGCCAGCAGCACCAGACAGGGTGGGTCCTATGGCTACACCTTC. This codes for CASSTRQGGSYGYTF.